This record looks at one TCR beta chain sequence and its context. The antigen remains undetermined. CDR1 is ENHRY, CDR2 SYGVKD, per germline. The CDR3 is 15 amino acids. V gave up 0 bases and J gave up 5 bases; unmatched junction bases: 6. The data stem from a study of graft-versus-host responses after intestinal transplantation. The wider study: All recipients were given anti-thymocyte globulin induction, and tacrolimus and steroids were then administered for 2 to 3 years.

Sequenced by immunoSEQ multiplex PCR; TCRdb stores in-frame clones only, minus some. This sample has roughly 110,000 clones, with just over 90% found just once. Notes on the study in general: In recipient marrow, GvH clones were found, and some appeared first in ileum or blood. Circulating GvH clones peaking coincided with falling HvG clones soon after transplant.

Sequenced material: unstimulated CD4+ T cells sorted from spleen or lymph node cells, taken before transplant. The sequence came from a human donor who was the organ donor for an intestinal transplant. The chain couples TRBV10-3 to TRBJ1-2; TRBD1 matches at 7 bases. As DNA, the CDR3 is TGTGCCATCAGTGAGTCGATGGCAGGGGGGTATGGCTACACCTTC. Its protein product is CAISESMAGGYGYTF.